The present T cell receptor beta chain was sequenced within a study of blood T cell repertoires in COVID-19 (dated by TCRdb to the early 2020s). Regarding the research as a whole: The collaborator samples originated in the United States, Italy and Spain and spanned the acute and convalescent phases of COVID-19. HLA class I and class II types, where available, came from metadata supplied by the sample provider rather than from assay-based typing. A freely available public database, intended as a resource for researchers studying the immune response to SARS-CoV-2, is where the repertoires were released. The material from the prospective study consisted of cDNA or gDNA derived from T cells, B-cell-depleted T cells, or PBMCs. The samples were drawn from the first 160 participants of the ongoing ImmuneRACE study and from some 1,300 subjects provided by 6 global collaborators. Subjects who had been exposed to COVID-19, were actively infected with it, or had recovered from it provided the deeply sampled blood TCRbeta repertoires that made up the dataset. The sample metadata nearly always contained a de-identified subject ID, COVID-19 status, age in years and sex. The full study reports these points: Clinical and demographic metadata were provided uncurated, with the amount varying by source and participant.

Trimming at the junction amounts to 6 bases on V and 1 base on J, and the germline ends lie 6 bases apart. The germline V gene yields MDHEN for CDR1 and SYDVKM for CDR2. The CDR3 has 12 amino acids, counting the end cysteine and phenylalanine. Just the 36-base CDR3 DNA is kept, in frame starting at base 1. The immunoSEQ Assay, a bias-controlled multiplex PCR, was used to amplify TCRbeta CDR3 regions from genomic DNA. Processing in the source paper ran as follows. Nucleated cell counts per sample were estimated from amplification of reference gene primers within the assay. Sequence reads were collapsed and filtered to measure the absolute abundance of every unique TCRbeta CDR3 rearrangement. For each sample, productive Simpson clonality was calculated by taking the square root of Simpson's diversity index across productive rearrangements. TCRdb holds this immuneACCESS table with in-frame rearrangements only. Some clones are missing; in checked studies, unresolved V genes explain under half, and the rest has no known cause. V and J calls and clone size are given by that table; D and trimming were obtained from the DNA. The sample data list roughly 170,000 clones, and approximately 85% of these were observed just once. The ten largest clones add up to under 7% of the sample.

At one collaborating source in Seattle, patients were enrolled during active infection and were followed longitudinally through the course of disease. Each collaborating institution followed its own protocols to collect whole blood in K2EDTA tubes. For TCRbeta analysis, collaborator samples were shipped as frozen whole blood, as isolated PBMCs, or as DNA extracted from either sample type. Turning to this clone: The target of this receptor is not known. No clone much larger than this one lies a single base away; base qualities are absent.

The rearrangement joined TRBV28 to TRBJ1-1, with the identity of the D gene unclear. Sequencing used peripheral blood. The sequence derives from a woman in her forties or fifties with COVID-19, enrolled during active disease. The CDR3 region reads CASRYRNTEAFF. The nucleotides read TGTGCCAGCAGGTACAGGAACACTGAAGCTTTCTTT.